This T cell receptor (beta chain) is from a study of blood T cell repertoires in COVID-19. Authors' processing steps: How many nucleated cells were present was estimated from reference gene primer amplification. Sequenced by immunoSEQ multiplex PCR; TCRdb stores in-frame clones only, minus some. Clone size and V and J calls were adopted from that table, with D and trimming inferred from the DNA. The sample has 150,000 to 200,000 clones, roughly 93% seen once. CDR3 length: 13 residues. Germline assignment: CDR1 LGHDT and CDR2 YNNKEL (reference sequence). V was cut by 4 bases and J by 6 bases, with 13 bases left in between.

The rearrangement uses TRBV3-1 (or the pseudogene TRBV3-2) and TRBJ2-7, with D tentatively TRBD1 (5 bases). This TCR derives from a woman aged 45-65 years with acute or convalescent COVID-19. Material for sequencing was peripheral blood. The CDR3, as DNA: TGTGCCAGCAGCCTCTCTGACAGATCCGAGCAGTACTTC. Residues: CASSLSDRSEQYF.